The present entry profiles one T cell receptor (beta chain) with its context. The antigen remains unidentified. The sample originates from a study of graft-versus-host responses after intestinal transplantation. Study at large: Anti-thymocyte globulin was used for induction in all recipients, who then took tacrolimus and steroids for roughly three years.

Repertoires were generated with immunoSEQ multiplex PCR, while TCRdb's copy carries only in-frame clones and drops some. The top ten hold about 0.5% of the sample, which has some 90,000 clones, roughly 93% seen once. Germline V lookup: CDR1 LNHDA, CDR2 SQIVND (reference sequence). The CDR3 consists of 14 residues. Trimming removed 5 bases from V and 9 bases from J; junction bases left unmatched: 7. Study-level points and caveats: High graft-versus-host to host-versus-graft clonal ratios were found in allografts of patients who had graft-donor T cell macrochimerism. Some GvH clones were seen earlier in gut or blood, suggesting intestinal origin.

The clonotype originates from a human donor who received an intestinal transplant. V usage is TRBV19 and J usage is TRBJ1-6; TRBD1 matches 7 bases. This sample comprised unstimulated CD8+ T cells sorted from spleen or lymph node cells, obtained before intestinal transplant. The DNA of the CDR3 is TGTGCCAGTAGTGACAGGGTTGGGAGTTCACCCCTCCACTTT. It encodes CASSDRVGSSPLHF. The whole variable domain, filled in from reference TRBV19 and TRBJ1-6, reads DGGITQSPKYLFRKEGQNVTLSCEQNLNHDAMYWYRQDPGQGLRLIYYSQIVNDFQKGDIAEGYSVSREKKESFPLTVTSAQKNPTAFYLCASSDRVGSSPLHFGNGTRLTVT.